This paragraph reports one TCR beta chain. Its antigen is not identified. The data derive from a study of shared clonotypes between healthy human individuals. General study points: Limitation of the genetic and exposure-history diversity represented came from the few donors.

As processed by the authors: ImmunoSEQ output lacked quality scores and full-length reads, limiting matched filtering. The data were produced by immunoSEQ multiplex PCR, yet TCRdb's version contains in-frame clones alone and is incomplete. The D gene and trimming were derived from the DNA, and the V and J assignments and clone size from that table. The profile shows around 2.3 million clones, under 97% of them singletons. This CDR3 is built from 16 residues. The V end was cut by 4 bases, the J end by 0 bases, with 13 bases between. Germline-derived CDR1 and CDR2 are MDHEN and SYDVKM. Sequencing input: naive CD4+ T cells sorted from blood. Subset meaning: CD45RA+ positively selected. The chain employs TRBV28 and TRBJ1-3; tentatively, D is TRBD1 (6 bases). This clonotype was obtained from a man between 18 and 29 years old in good health. CDR3 residues: CASSSRQARSGNTIYF. The CDR3 DNA reads TGTGCCAGCAGTTCCCGACAGGCCCGCTCTGGAAACACCATATATTTT.